These 21 T cell receptor beta chains came from one sample sequenced in a study of T cell changes during pregnancy in multiple sclerosis (dated by TCRdb to about 2019). The library was built by means of the immunoSEQ multiplex PCR assay. The table comes from immuneACCESS by way of TCRdb, which keeps in-frame sequences with V and J called. Part of the clones is missing from these tables; in studies checked, under half for an unresolved V gene and the rest for unknown reasons. Within this sample are about 60,000 clones, with about nine tenths of them counted one time only. The top ten clonotypes cover 0.6% to 0.9% of the sample. Sequences were derived from CD4+ T cells from peripheral blood mononuclear cells, sampled in the first trimester of pregnancy. Every receptor here comes from a female donor with multiple sclerosis, enrolled in a pregnancy study.

The rearrangement uses TRBV29-1 and TRBJ2-7; tentative D call: TRBD2 (6 bases). V was pared by 5 bases and J by 5 bases, with 16 bases between. The CDR3 runs 13 residues. CDR1 SQVTM and CDR2 ANQGSEA come from the germline V gene. The CDR3 here is CSVSPGGRDEQYF. The CDR3 DNA reads TGCAGCGTTAGTCCCGGGGGTAGGGACGAGCAGTACTTC.

The rearrangement joins TRBV7-8 to TRBJ1-3; D is uncertain. The CDR3 runs 16 residues. Germline CDR1 and CDR2: SGHVS and FQNEAQ. V was pared by 2 bases and J by 0 bases, with 11 bases between. The CDR3 DNA reads TGTGCCAGCAGCTTACCCCGGGATAACTCTGGAAACACCATATATTTT. This translates into CASSLPRDNSGNTIYF.

The V and J genes are TRBV30 and TRBJ2-5, with no clear D. Germline V gene data show CDR1 as GTSNPN and CDR2 as SVGIG (reference sequence). Deletions cut 2 bases from V and 5 bases from J, with 18 bases between. CDR3 length equals 15 residues. Here the CDR3 reads CAWSPRLSGGETQYF. The CDR3 DNA is TGTGCCTGGAGTCCTCGGCTCTCGGGTGGGGAGACCCAGTACTTC.

On this clone: The sample holds other DNA sequences that translate to the same CDR3. The chain employs TRBV4-3 and TRBJ1-2, with TRBD1 matching 7 bases. After removal of 1 base from V and 7 bases from J, the junction contained 6 bases not matched to a gene. The CDR3 runs to 14 residues. Germline V gene lookup returns CDR1 LGHNA and CDR2 YSLEER. Written as DNA, the CDR3 is TGCGCCAGCAGCCAAGGCCAGGGGGACTTTGGCTACACCTTC. Its protein product is CASSQGQGDFGYTF.

The chain uses TRBV18 and TRBJ2-7; 7 nucleotides agree with TRBD1. Germline V gene data show CDR1 as KGHSH and CDR2 as LQKENI. The trim removed 2 bases at V and 3 bases at J, leaving 1 base unmatched. The CDR3 totals 13 residues. The CDR3 spells CASSPRQGYEQYF. The CDR3 nucleotides are TGTGCCAGCTCACCAAGACAGGGCTACGAGCAGTACTTC.

This clone came up a few times. The chain combines TRBV7-3 with TRBJ1-1; 8 bases match TRBD1. Losses at the gene ends were 2 bases for V and 1 base for J; bases not matched to a gene: 3. This CDR3 region has 15 residues. In germline, CDR1 is SGHTA, CDR2 FQGTGA. The CDR3 loop reads CASSLQGARNTEAFF. DNA of the CDR3: TGTGCCAGCAGCTTACAGGGGGCAAGGAACACTGAAGCTTTCTTT.

V and J are TRBV5-4 and TRBJ2-5; TRBD1 is a possible D gene (6 bases). The CDR3 is made up of 14 amino acids. The germline gives CDR1 SGHNT, CDR2 YYREEE (reference sequence). V was trimmed by 3 bases and J by 0 bases, leaving 9 bases between them. CDR3 coding DNA: TGTGCCAGCAGCTCGGCAGGGGACCAAGAGACCCAGTACTTC. Its protein is CASSSAGDQETQYF.

This chain links TRBV20-1 with TRBJ1-4, with no clear D. Deletions cut 3 bases from V and 8 bases from J, with 7 bases between. This CDR3 comprises 11 residues. Looked up from germline, CDR1 is DFQATT and CDR2 is SNEGSKA (reference sequence). CDR3 nucleotide sequence: TGCAGTGCTAGCCAGCGCGAAAAACTGTTTTTT. Translating gives CSASQREKLFF.

Many counts were recorded for this clone. The CDR3 is CASSLDYGGYTF. The CDR3 nucleotides are TGTGCCAGCAGCCTCGACTACGGGGGCTACACCTTC. The chain joins TRBV5-6 to TRBJ1-2; D gene uncertain. V was trimmed by 4 bases and J by 8 bases, leaving 12 bases between them. The CDR3 covers 12 residues. The germline gives CDR1 SGHDT, CDR2 YYEEEE.

The chain has TRBV4-3 and TRBJ1-4, with no clear D. The V gene's germline CDR1 is LGHNA and CDR2 YSLEER. The CDR3 is made up of 16 amino acids. Trimming stripped 0 bases from V and 3 bases from J, with 11 bases between. The CDR3 sequence is CASSQELGRSNEKLFF. The CDR3 DNA reads as TGCGCCAGCAGCCAAGAACTAGGCAGGTCTAATGAAAAACTGTTTTTT.

V usage is TRBV12-2 and J usage is TRBJ2-3; the D call in the table, TRBD1, was not verified against the DNA. TRBV12-2 is classified as a pseudogene. CDR3 length: 15 residues. The CDR3 nucleotides are TGTGCAAGTCGCCTCGACAGGGGTCTCACAGATACGCAGTATTTT. The encoded protein is CASRLDRGLTDTQYF.

This rearrangement joins TRBV7-6 to TRBJ1-4; D remains ambiguous. The germline V and J ends were trimmed by 3 bases and 4 bases, with 15 bases remaining between them. The germline V gene encodes CDR1 SGHVS and CDR2 FNYEAQ. The CDR3 totals 16 residues. CDR3 DNA: TGTGCCAGCAGCTTTACGGGAGGGCTTGGTAATGAAAAACTGTTTTTT. This encodes CASSFTGGLGNEKLFF.

J is TRBJ1-1 and V is TRBV18, with 7 bases aligning to TRBD1. Losses at the gene ends were 3 bases for V and 1 base for J; bases not matched to a gene: 2. The germline V gene has CDR1 KGHSH and CDR2 LQKENI. The length of the CDR3 is 14 residues. This CDR3 is CASSPRQGNTEAFF. DNA of the CDR3: TGTGCCAGCTCACCTCGACAGGGGAACACTGAAGCTTTCTTT. Combining the CDR3 with reference TRBV18 and TRBJ1-1 gives the whole variable domain NAGVMQNPRHLVRRRGQEARLRCSPMKGHSHVYWYRQLPEEGLKFMVYLQKENIIDESGMPKERFSAEFPKEGPSILRIQQVVRGDSAAYFCASSPRQGNTEAFFGQGTRLTVV.

The V gene is TRBV18, the J gene TRBJ2-3; 8 nucleotides line up with TRBD2. Trimming removed 3 bases from V and 2 bases from J; junction bases left unmatched: 7. Germline CDR1 reads KGHSH; CDR2 reads LQKENI. There are 16 residues in the CDR3. CDR3 in DNA: TGTGCCAGCTCACCGCTTAGCGGGGACCTCACAGATACGCAGTATTTT. Translating it yields CASSPLSGDLTDTQYF. Drawing the rest from reference TRBV18 and TRBJ2-3, the complete variable domain is NAGVMQNPRHLVRRRGQEARLRCSPMKGHSHVYWYRQLPEEGLKFMVYLQKENIIDESGMPKERFSAEFPKEGPSILRIQQVVRGDSAAYFCASSPLSGDLTDTQYFGPGTRLTVL.

For this clone: One junction end does not reproduce the germline sequence, and a read error may be involved. This rearrangement joins TRBV5-6 to TRBJ2-1; 12 bases align to TRBD1. Germline V CDR1 and CDR2: SGHDT, YYEEEE. The CDR3 is 16 residues long. DNA of the CDR3: TGTGCCAGCAGCCCTGGGACAGGGGGCGCTTATGGTATTAGACTCTTC. It is translated as CASSPGTGGAYGIRLF.

The gene calls are TRBV4-1 and TRBJ2-5, with 13 bases lining up with TRBD2. After removal of 0 bases from V and 5 bases from J, the junction contained 0 bases not matched to a gene. The CDR3 sequence is 15 residues long. Germline V gene sequence: CDR1 MGHRA, CDR2 YSYEKL. Written as DNA, the CDR3 is TGCGCCAGCAGCCAAGAGACTAGCGGGGGGGAGACCCAGTACTTC. This codes for CASSQETSGGETQYF.

The rearrangement joins TRBV4-2 to TRBJ2-7; D is perhaps TRBD1 (5 bases). Between the trimmed V and J ends, which lost 1 base and 0 bases, there was a span of 10 bases. The CDR3 totals 15 residues. Germline values: CDR1 LGHNA, CDR2 YNFKEQ. CDR3 region: CASSQGTSSSYEQYF. DNA of the CDR3: TGTGCCAGCAGCCAAGGGACATCGAGCTCCTACGAGCAGTACTTC.

This clone was detected once. V and J are TRBV6-5 and TRBJ2-1; the D gene is possibly TRBD1 (6 bases). The CDR3 runs to 15 residues. V dropped 0 bases and J dropped 12 bases, with 18 bases sitting between them. Germline-derived CDR1 and CDR2 are MNHEY and SVGAGI. DNA of the CDR3: TGTGCCAGCAGTTACTCGAGGCAGGGGTCCGCCGTGCAGTTCTTC. Translated, it gives CASSYSRQGSAVQFF.

The V gene is TRBV7-9, the J gene TRBJ2-1; possible D gene TRBD2, 6 bases. With 6 bases removed from V and 4 bases from J, the gap between germline ends came to 7 bases. Germline V CDR1 and CDR2: SEHNR, FQNEAQ (reference sequence). The length of the CDR3 is 12 residues. DNA of the CDR3: TGTGCCAGCAGTGGGGGGTACAATGAGCAGTTCTTC. This codes for CASSGGYNEQFF.

The CDR3 region is CASSLYGGGNEQFF. For the CDR3, the DNA is TGTGCCAGCAGCTTATACGGGGGTGGGAATGAGCAGTTCTTC. The V call is TRBV7-8, the J call TRBJ2-1; a possible D gene is TRBD2 (6 bases). Trimming shortened V by 2 bases and J by 7 bases, and 12 bases separated the two germline ends. The germline V gene encodes CDR1 SGHVS and CDR2 FQNEAQ. The CDR3 consists of 14 residues.

This chain links TRBV5-1 with TRBJ2-3; 13 nucleotides agree with TRBD2. The CDR3 totals 15 residues. J lost 4 bases, V lost 3 bases, and 2 bases had no gene match. CDR1 and CDR2 (germline): SGHRS, YFSETQ. The CDR3, as DNA: TGCGCCAGCAGCTGGACTAGCGGGGGCTCAGATACGCAGTATTTT. This sequence encodes CASSWTSGGSDTQYF.